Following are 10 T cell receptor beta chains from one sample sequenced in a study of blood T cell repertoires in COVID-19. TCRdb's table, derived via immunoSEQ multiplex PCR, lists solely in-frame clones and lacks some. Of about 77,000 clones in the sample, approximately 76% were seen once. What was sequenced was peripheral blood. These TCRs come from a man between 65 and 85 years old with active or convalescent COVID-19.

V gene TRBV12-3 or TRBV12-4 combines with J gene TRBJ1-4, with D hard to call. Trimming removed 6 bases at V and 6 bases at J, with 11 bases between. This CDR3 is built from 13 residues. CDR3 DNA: TGTGCCAGCAGACACCCTTTTGATGAAAAACTGTTTTTT. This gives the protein CASRHPFDEKLFF.

The CDR3 protein is CASSAGVDQPQHF. As DNA, the CDR3 is TGTGCCAGCAGTGCGGGGGTGGATCAGCCCCAGCATTTT. The V and J genes are TRBV2 and TRBJ1-5; D might be TRBD1 (5 bases). Per the germline V gene, CDR1 is SNHLY and CDR2 is FYNNEI. The CDR3 covers 13 residues. V was trimmed by 4 bases and J by 5 bases, leaving 9 bases between them.

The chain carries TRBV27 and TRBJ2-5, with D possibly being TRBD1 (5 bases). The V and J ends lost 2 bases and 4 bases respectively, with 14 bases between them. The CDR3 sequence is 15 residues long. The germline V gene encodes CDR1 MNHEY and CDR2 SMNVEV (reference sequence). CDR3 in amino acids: CASSLGADSSETQYF. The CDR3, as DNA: TGTGCCAGCAGTTTAGGGGCCGACAGTTCAGAGACCCAGTACTTC.

The CDR3 protein is CASGLRGGADTQYF. The CDR3 nucleotides are TGTGCTAGTGGTTTGAGGGGGGGGGCAGATACGCAGTATTTT. J is TRBJ2-3 and V is TRBV12-5, with D perhaps TRBD2 (7 bases). Trimming removed 2 bases at V and 4 bases at J, with 10 bases between. Germline V gene lookup returns CDR1 LGHNT and CDR2 FRNRAP. CDR3 length equals 14 residues. Drawing the rest from reference TRBV12-5 and TRBJ2-3, the complete variable domain is DARVTQTPRHKVTEMGQEVTMRCQPILGHNTVFWYRQTMMQGLELLAYFRNRAPLDDSGMPKDRFSAEMPDATLATLKIQPSEPRDSAVYFCASGLRGGADTQYFGPGTRLTVL.

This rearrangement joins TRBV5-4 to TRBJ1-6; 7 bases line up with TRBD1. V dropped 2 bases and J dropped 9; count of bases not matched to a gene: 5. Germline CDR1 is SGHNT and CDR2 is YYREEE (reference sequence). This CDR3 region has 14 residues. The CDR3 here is CASSLQGWASPLHF. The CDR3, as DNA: TGTGCCAGCAGCTTACAGGGGTGGGCTTCACCCCTCCACTTT.

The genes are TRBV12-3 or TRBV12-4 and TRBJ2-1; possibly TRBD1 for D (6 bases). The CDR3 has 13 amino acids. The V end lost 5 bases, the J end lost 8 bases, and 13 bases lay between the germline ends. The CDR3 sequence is CASSPETGYEQFF. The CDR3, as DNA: TGTGCCAGCAGTCCAGAAACAGGGTATGAGCAGTTCTTC.

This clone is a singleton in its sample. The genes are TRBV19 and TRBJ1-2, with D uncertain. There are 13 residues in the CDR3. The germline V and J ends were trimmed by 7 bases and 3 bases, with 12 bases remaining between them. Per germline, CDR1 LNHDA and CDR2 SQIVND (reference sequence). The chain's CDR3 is CASTPTADYGYTF. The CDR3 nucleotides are TGTGCCAGTACTCCCACAGCAGACTATGGCTACACCTTC.

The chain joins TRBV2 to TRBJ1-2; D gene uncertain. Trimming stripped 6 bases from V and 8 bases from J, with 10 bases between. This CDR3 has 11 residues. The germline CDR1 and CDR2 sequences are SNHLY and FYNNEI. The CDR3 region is CASREGGGYTF. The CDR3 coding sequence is TGTGCCAGCAGGGAGGGAGGCGGCTACACCTTC.

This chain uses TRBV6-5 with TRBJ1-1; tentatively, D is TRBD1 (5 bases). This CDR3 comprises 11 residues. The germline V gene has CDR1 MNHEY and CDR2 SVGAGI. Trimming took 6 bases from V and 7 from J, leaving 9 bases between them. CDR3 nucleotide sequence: TGTGCCAGCAGGAACAGGATTGAAGCTTTCTTT. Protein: CASRNRIEAFF.

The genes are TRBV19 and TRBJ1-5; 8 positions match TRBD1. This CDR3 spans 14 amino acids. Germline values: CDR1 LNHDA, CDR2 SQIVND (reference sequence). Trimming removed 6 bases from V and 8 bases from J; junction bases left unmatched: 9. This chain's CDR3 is CASSLQGVGEPQHF. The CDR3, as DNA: TGTGCCAGTAGCTTACAGGGGGTAGGGGAGCCCCAGCATTTT.